Below are 2 T cell receptor beta chains sequenced from a single sample in a study of cytomegalovirus exposure and HLA in healthy donors. The PCR was carried out with 60 Vbeta primers and 13 Jbeta primers. Some clones are missing from TCRdb's copy, which holds only in-frame ones; the method was immunoSEQ multiplex PCR. The sample holds tens of thousands of clones, approximately 70% seen once. The sequencing sample was made of PBMCs. These receptor sequences come from a woman in her sixties in good health and CMV-seropositive.

This clone showed up just a few times. The chain is built from TRBV6-5 and TRBJ2-7; D ambiguous. V was cut by 5 bases and J by 4 bases, with 9 bases left in between. Germline assignment: CDR1 MNHEY and CDR2 SVGAGI. The CDR3 covers 12 residues. The CDR3 reads CASSDTEYEQYF. The DNA of the CDR3 is TGTGCCAGCAGTGACACGGAATACGAGCAGTACTTC.

The J gene is TRBJ1-5, the V gene TRBV27; D is ambiguous. Per the germline V gene, CDR1 is MNHEY and CDR2 is SMNVEV (reference sequence). Trimming took off 3 bases at V and 4 bases at J, with 7 bases between the two ends. CDR3 length equals 13 residues. CDR3 region: CASSLRENQPQHF. In nucleotides, the CDR3 is TGTGCCAGCAGTTTGAGGGAGAATCAGCCCCAGCATTTT.